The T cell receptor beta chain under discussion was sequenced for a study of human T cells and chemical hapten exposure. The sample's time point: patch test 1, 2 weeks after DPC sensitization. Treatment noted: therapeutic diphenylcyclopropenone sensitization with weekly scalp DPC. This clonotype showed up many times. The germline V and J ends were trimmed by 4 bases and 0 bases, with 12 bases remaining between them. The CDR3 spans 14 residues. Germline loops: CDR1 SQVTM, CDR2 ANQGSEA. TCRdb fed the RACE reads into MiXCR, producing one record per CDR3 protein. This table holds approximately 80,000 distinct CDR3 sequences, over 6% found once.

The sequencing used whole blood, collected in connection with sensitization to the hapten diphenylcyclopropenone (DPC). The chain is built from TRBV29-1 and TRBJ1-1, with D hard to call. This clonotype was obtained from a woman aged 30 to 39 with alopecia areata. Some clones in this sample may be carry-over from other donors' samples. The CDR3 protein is CSVAGGGMNTEAFF. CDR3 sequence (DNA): TGCAGCGTTGCAGGAGGAGGCATGAACACTGAAGCTTTCTTT.